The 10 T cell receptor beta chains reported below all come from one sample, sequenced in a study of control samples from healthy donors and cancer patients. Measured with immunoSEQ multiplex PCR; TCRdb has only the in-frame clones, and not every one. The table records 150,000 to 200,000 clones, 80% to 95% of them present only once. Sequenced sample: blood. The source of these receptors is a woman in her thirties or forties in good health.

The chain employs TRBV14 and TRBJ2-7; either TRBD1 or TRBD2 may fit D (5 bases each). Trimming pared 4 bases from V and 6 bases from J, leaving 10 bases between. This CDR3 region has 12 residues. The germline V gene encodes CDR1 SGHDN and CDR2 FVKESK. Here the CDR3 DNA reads TGTGCCAGCAGCCTGAGTGGGGGCGAGCAGTACTTC. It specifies CASSLSGGEQYF.

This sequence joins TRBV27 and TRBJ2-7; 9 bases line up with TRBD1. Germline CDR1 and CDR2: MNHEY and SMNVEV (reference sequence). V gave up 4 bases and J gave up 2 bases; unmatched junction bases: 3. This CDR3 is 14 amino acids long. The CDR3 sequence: CASSSTGGAYEQYF. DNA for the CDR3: TGTGCCAGCAGTTCGACAGGGGGGGCCTACGAGCAGTACTTC.

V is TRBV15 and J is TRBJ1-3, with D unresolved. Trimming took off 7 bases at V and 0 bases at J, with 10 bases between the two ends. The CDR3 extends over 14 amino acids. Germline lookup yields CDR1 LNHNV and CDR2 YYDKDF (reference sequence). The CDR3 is CATTRSSSGNTIYF. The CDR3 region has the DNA TGTGCCACCACTAGAAGCAGCTCTGGAAACACCATATATTTT. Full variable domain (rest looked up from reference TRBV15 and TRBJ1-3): DAMVIQNPRYQVTQFGKPVTLSCSQTLNHNVMYWYQQKSSQAPKLLFHYYDKDFNNEADTPDNFQSRRPNTSFCFLDIRSPGLGDTAMYLCATTRSSSGNTIYFGEGSWLTVV.

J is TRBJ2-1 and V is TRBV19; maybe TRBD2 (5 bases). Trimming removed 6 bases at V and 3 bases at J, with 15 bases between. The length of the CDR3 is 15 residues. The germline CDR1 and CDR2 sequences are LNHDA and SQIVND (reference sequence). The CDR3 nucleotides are TGTGCCAGTAGCACCCTAGCCCAAAACTACAATGAGCAGTTCTTC. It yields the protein CASSTLAQNYNEQFF.

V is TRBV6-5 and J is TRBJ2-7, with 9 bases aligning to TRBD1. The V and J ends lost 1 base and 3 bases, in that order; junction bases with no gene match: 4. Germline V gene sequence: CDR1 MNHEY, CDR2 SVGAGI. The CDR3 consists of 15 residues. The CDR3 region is CASSYLGQGIYEQYF. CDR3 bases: TGTGCCAGCAGTTACTTGGGACAGGGAATCTACGAGCAGTACTTC.

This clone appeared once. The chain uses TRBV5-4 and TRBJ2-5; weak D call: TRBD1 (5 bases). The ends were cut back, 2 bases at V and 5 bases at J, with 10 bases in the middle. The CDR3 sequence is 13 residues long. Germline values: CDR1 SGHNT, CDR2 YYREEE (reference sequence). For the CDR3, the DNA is TGTGCCAGCAGCTTCCAGGGTATGGAGACCCAGTACTTC. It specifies CASSFQGMETQYF.

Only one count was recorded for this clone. The CDR3 here is CASMLRANYGYTF. Here the CDR3 DNA reads TGTGCCAGCATGCTGAGAGCTAACTATGGCTACACCTTC. The V and J genes are TRBV6-6 and TRBJ1-2; no reliable D call. The V gene's germline CDR1 is MNHNY and CDR2 SVGAGI (reference sequence). Trimming left V 7 bases short and J 0 bases short, with 9 bases between. The CDR3 has 13 amino acids.

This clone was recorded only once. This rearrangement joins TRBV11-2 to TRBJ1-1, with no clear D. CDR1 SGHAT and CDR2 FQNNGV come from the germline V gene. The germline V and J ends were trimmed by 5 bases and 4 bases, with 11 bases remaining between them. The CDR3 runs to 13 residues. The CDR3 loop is CASSQGFTTEAFF. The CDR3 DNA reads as TGTGCCAGCAGCCAAGGGTTTACCACTGAAGCTTTCTTT.

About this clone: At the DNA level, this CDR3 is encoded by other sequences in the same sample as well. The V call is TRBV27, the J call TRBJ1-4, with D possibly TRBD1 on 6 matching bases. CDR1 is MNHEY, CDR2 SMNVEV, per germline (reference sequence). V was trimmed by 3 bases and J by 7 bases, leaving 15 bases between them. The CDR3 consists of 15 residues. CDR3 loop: CASSLNGAGAEKLFF. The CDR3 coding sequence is TGTGCCAGCAGTTTGAATGGGGCAGGGGCTGAAAAACTGTTTTTT.

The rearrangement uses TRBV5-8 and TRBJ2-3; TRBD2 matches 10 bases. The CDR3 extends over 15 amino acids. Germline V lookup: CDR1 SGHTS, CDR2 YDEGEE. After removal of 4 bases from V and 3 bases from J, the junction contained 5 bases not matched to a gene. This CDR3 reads CASSISGGATDTQYF. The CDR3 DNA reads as TGTGCCAGCAGCATAAGCGGGGGGGCAACAGATACGCAGTATTTT.